The 28 T cell receptor beta chains below come from one sample, sequenced in a study of cytomegalovirus exposure and HLA in healthy donors. The PCR made use of 60 Vbeta and 13 Jbeta primers. Sequencing was performed with immunoSEQ multiplex PCR; in TCRdb, only in-frame clones are kept and a portion is missing. The table has some 240,000 clones, about 90% seen once. The sequencing sample was made of PBMCs. Receptors originate from a girl aged 2-10 years in good health and CMV-seronegative.

This chain connects TRBV7-9 to TRBJ1-1; 8 bases fit TRBD1. CDR3 length equals 14 residues. Unmatched junction bases numbered 9, after V lost 7 bases and J lost 5 bases. The germline V gene has CDR1 SEHNR and CDR2 FQNEAQ (reference sequence). As DNA, the CDR3 is TGTGCCAGCACCAATTCAGGGGGCAATACTGAAGCTTTCTTT. It yields the protein CASTNSGGNTEAFF.

The gene calls are TRBV11-3 and TRBJ1-6; 7 bases align to TRBD1. Germline CDR1 SGHNT, CDR2 YENEEA. This CDR3 has 16 amino acids. J was trimmed by 7 bases and V by 5 bases; bases with no gene match: 11. CDR3 loop: CASSPQPQGRNSPLHF. The CDR3 region has the DNA TGTGCCAGCAGCCCACAACCACAGGGGCGAAATTCACCCCTCCACTTT.

The genes are TRBV27 and TRBJ2-2, with D perhaps TRBD1 (6 bases). Germline V gene sequence: CDR1 MNHEY, CDR2 SMNVEV (reference sequence). This CDR3 comprises 16 residues. V dropped 8 bases and J dropped 1 base, with 17 bases sitting between them. The CDR3 DNA follows: TGTGCCAGCTCGAGGGGGACGACTCTGAACACCGGGGAGCTGTTTTTT. This gives the protein CASSRGTTLNTGELFF.

The chain has TRBV7-9 and TRBJ2-6, with D maybe TRBD2 (6 bases). V lost 3 bases to trimming and J lost 0 bases, with 12 bases between them. The CDR3 runs 17 residues. The germline V gene has CDR1 SEHNR and CDR2 FQNEAQ (reference sequence). The CDR3 region has the DNA TGTGCCAGCAGCTTTGGGACTGAGAGCTCTGGGGCCAACGTCCTGACTTTC. This encodes CASSFGTESSGANVLTF.

The chain links TRBV18 to TRBJ1-2, with D maybe TRBD1 (6 bases). The CDR3 has 16 residues. Germline V gene data show CDR1 as KGHSH and CDR2 as LQKENI. V was trimmed by 3 bases and J by 2 bases, leaving 16 bases between them. The CDR3 sequence: CASSPLRTAGNYGYTF. The CDR3 coding sequence is TGTGCCAGCTCACCGCTCCGGACAGCCGGCAACTATGGCTACACCTTC.

This clone was picked up one time. The rearrangement joins TRBV7-8 to TRBJ2-2, with D tentatively TRBD1 (6 bases). CDR3 length: 17 residues. Germline V gene lookup returns CDR1 SGHVS and CDR2 FQNEAQ. V was cut by 5 bases and J by 3 bases, with 19 bases left in between. CDR3 in amino acids: CASSKKGRDTYTGELFF. The CDR3 nucleotides read TGTGCCAGCAGCAAGAAGGGTAGGGACACTTACACCGGGGAGCTGTTTTTT.

The chain recombines TRBV19 with TRBJ1-2, with TRBD1 as a possible D gene (5 bases). The CDR3 runs 14 residues. The V end lost 6 bases, the J end lost 0 bases, and 11 bases lay between the germline ends. Germline-derived CDR1 and CDR2 are LNHDA and SQIVND (reference sequence). The CDR3 DNA follows: TGTGCCAGTAGCCTGGGGCTGTCTAACTATGGCTACACCTTC. Encoded protein: CASSLGLSNYGYTF.

The chain combines TRBV30 with TRBJ1-4; possible D gene TRBD1, 6 bases. The CDR3 is 13 residues long. The ends were cut back, 6 bases at V and 6 bases at J, with 14 bases in the middle. Per the germline V gene, CDR1 is GTSNPN and CDR2 is SVGIG (reference sequence). As DNA, the CDR3 is TGTGCCTGTGCTGGGGGGGCGTATGAAAAACTGTTTTTT. Translated, it gives CACAGGAYEKLFF.

Here the CDR3 reads CASSPSGTSGGIGTDTQYF. The CDR3, as DNA: TGTGCCAGCAGTCCATCCGGGACTAGCGGGGGGATAGGCACAGATACGCAGTATTTT. The chain carries TRBV28 and TRBJ2-3; 15 positions agree with TRBD2. The CDR3 has 19 amino acids. After removal of 5 bases from V and 1 base from J, the junction contained 10 bases not matched to a gene. Germline V lookup: CDR1 MDHEN, CDR2 SYDVKM.

The rearrangement uses TRBV11-2 and TRBJ1-1, with D possibly being TRBD1 (6 bases). The ends were cut back, 5 bases at V and 1 base at J, with 14 bases in the middle. The CDR3 has 15 residues. The germline gives CDR1 SGHAT, CDR2 FQNNGV. The CDR3 region is CASSTRDTENTEAFF. The CDR3, as DNA: TGTGCCAGCAGCACCCGGGACACAGAGAACACTGAAGCTTTCTTT.

The rearrangement joins TRBV9 to TRBJ1-1; TRBD1 matches 8 bases. The CDR3 is 16 residues long. Looked up from germline, CDR1 is SGDLS and CDR2 is YYNGEE. The V and J ends lost 4 bases and 2 bases, in that order; junction bases with no gene match: 10. The CDR3 bases are TGTGCCAGCAGCTTATCCTCGGACAGGGTCAACACTGAAGCTTTCTTT. This sequence encodes CASSLSSDRVNTEAFF.

V and J are TRBV5-4 and TRBJ2-1, with 12 bases that match TRBD2. V lost 4 bases, J lost 0 bases, and 8 bases stayed unmatched. Germline lookup yields CDR1 SGHNT and CDR2 YYREEE (reference sequence). The CDR3 length is 18 residues. CDR3 protein: CASSPGTSGLSSYNEQFF. The CDR3 region has the DNA TGTGCCAGCAGCCCCGGGACTAGCGGGTTAAGCTCCTACAATGAGCAGTTCTTC.

V is TRBV19 and J is TRBJ2-7; 10 bases map to TRBD1. Trimming removed 7 bases from V and 3 bases from J; junction bases left unmatched: 6. The CDR3 sequence is 14 residues long. CDR1 LNHDA and CDR2 SQIVND come from the germline V gene (reference sequence). The CDR3 is CASTPGQGIYEQYF. The CDR3 nucleotides are TGTGCCAGTACCCCGGGACAGGGGATCTACGAGCAGTACTTC.

The chain is built from TRBV2 and TRBJ1-1; D is undetermined. The CDR3 consists of 13 residues. The germline V and J ends were trimmed by 2 bases and 4 bases, with 8 bases remaining between them. Germline V gene data show CDR1 as SNHLY and CDR2 as FYNNEI. In nucleotides, the CDR3 is TGTGCCAGCAGTGAAAGAGGATTCACTGAAGCTTTCTTT. Encoded protein: CASSERGFTEAFF.

This clone appeared a single time. The chain links TRBV5-1 to TRBJ1-1; 10 bases map to TRBD1. Germline CDR1 reads SGHRS; CDR2 reads YFSETQ. The CDR3 spans 13 residues. V shed 7 bases and J 4 bases; nucleotides not matched to a gene: 4. The CDR3: CASSWTGGTEAFF. The CDR3 DNA reads TGCGCCAGCTCCTGGACAGGGGGCACTGAAGCTTTCTTT.

The gene calls are TRBV7-9 and TRBJ2-1, with 7 bases aligning to TRBD2. There are 14 residues in the CDR3. The germline gives CDR1 SEHNR, CDR2 FQNEAQ (reference sequence). The V segment lost 8 bases and the J segment 6 bases; nucleotides outside the gene matches: 10. The CDR3 DNA follows: TGTGCCAGCCTCATGGCGGGAGCTCCCAATGAGCAGTTCTTC. This codes for CASLMAGAPNEQFF.

The chain links TRBV2 to TRBJ2-7, with D possibly being TRBD2 (6 bases). Germline V gene sequence: CDR1 SNHLY, CDR2 FYNNEI. Trimming left V 0 bases short and J 5 bases short, with 8 bases between. The CDR3 runs to 13 residues. The CDR3 DNA is TGTGCCAGCAGTGAAGCGGGGACTCACGAGCAGTACTTC. It codes for CASSEAGTHEQYF. Full variable domain (missing parts from reference TRBV2 and TRBJ2-7): EPEVTQTPSHQVTQMGQEVILRCVPISNHLYFYWYRQILGQKVEFLVSFYNNEISEKSEIFDDQFSVERPDGSNFTLKIRSTKLEDSAMYFCASSEAGTHEQYFGPGTRLTVT.

The rearrangement joins TRBV4-1 to TRBJ2-3; D is uncertain. The germline V and J ends were trimmed by 0 bases and 2 bases, with 12 bases remaining between them. The CDR3 extends over 16 amino acids. CDR1 MGHRA and CDR2 YSYEKL come from the germline V gene. The CDR3 bases are TGCGCCAGCAGCCAAGATTTTCGATCGGTCACAGATACGCAGTATTTT. Its protein product is CASSQDFRSVTDTQYF.

The J gene is TRBJ2-5, the V gene TRBV5-1, with 8 positions matching TRBD1. The assigned J gene may be wrong: the sequence end matches TRBJ2-7 better. The CDR3 sequence is 16 residues long. Germline V CDR1 and CDR2: SGHRS, YFSETQ. Here the CDR3 reads CASSLKAPDRGYEQYF. In DNA, the CDR3 is TGCGCCAGCAGCTTGAAAGCTCCCGACAGGGGCTACGAGCAGTACTTC.

The V gene is TRBV4-1, the J gene TRBJ2-5; D unclear. Germline V gene lookup returns CDR1 MGHRA and CDR2 YSYEKL. V shed 5 bases and J shed 2 bases, with 9 bases lying between them. The CDR3 extends over 13 amino acids. In DNA form, the CDR3 reads TGCGCCAGCAGCTACGAAGCGCAAGAGACCCAGTACTTC. It encodes CASSYEAQETQYF.

This chain uses TRBV30 with TRBJ2-5; 14 nucleotides agree with TRBD2. Germline CDR1 reads GTSNPN; CDR2 reads SVGIG (reference sequence). CDR3 length equals 18 residues. Trimming took 5 bases from V and 3 from J; bases not matched to a gene: 14. CDR3 DNA: TGTGCCTGGGAGCCCTCCGTGGGACTAGCGGGGGAGGAAGAGACCCAGTACTTC. It translates to CAWEPSVGLAGEEETQYF.

The chain uses TRBV2 and TRBJ1-2; TRBD1 agrees at 9 bases. V dropped 6 bases and J dropped 4; count of bases not matched to a gene: 12. From germline, CDR1 is SNHLY and CDR2 FYNNEI. CDR3 size: 16 residues. CDR3 DNA: TGTGCCAGCAGCCTCTTTCGGACAGGGGCTCCCTATGGCTACACCTTC. It specifies CASSLFRTGAPYGYTF.

This chain joins TRBV27 and TRBJ1-5, with D possibly being TRBD1 (5 bases). V was pared by 7 bases and J by 3 bases, with 10 bases between. The CDR3 extends over 13 amino acids. The germline gives CDR1 MNHEY, CDR2 SMNVEV (reference sequence). The CDR3 is CASTLGLNQPQHF. The DNA for the CDR3 is TGTGCCAGCACCCTGGGGCTCAATCAGCCCCAGCATTTT.

This chain connects TRBV6-4 to TRBJ2-1, with 9 bases that match TRBD1. Per the germline V gene, CDR1 is MRHNA and CDR2 is SNTAGT. There are 15 residues in the CDR3. With V trimmed by 3 bases and J by 3 bases, 3 bases remained unmatched. CDR3 bases: TGTGCCAGCAGTGAGGACAGGGGAAACTACAATGAGCAGTTCTTC. It is translated as CASSEDRGNYNEQFF.

The rearrangement joins TRBV6-1 to TRBJ2-2; D perhaps matches TRBD2 (6 bases). V was shortened by 6 bases and J by 2 bases, with 13 bases between the two germline ends. Germline V gene lookup returns CDR1 MNHNS and CDR2 SASEGT. This CDR3 region has 15 residues. CDR3 region: CASSLRGTNTGELFF. CDR3 sequence (DNA): TGTGCCAGCAGCCTTCGGGGGACTAACACCGGGGAGCTGTTTTTT.

This chain joins TRBV5-6 and TRBJ1-4; 8 positions match TRBD1. The V gene's germline CDR1 is SGHDT and CDR2 YYEEEE. The J segment lost 7 bases and the V segment lost 0 bases, leaving 2 bases of the junction unmatched. The CDR3 is 14 amino acids. The CDR3 DNA reads as TGTGCCAGCAGCTTGGACAGGGGGACTGAAAAACTGTTTTTT. Residues: CASSLDRGTEKLFF.

The chain employs TRBV4-1 and TRBJ1-5, with 10 bases lining up with TRBD1. The length of the CDR3 is 16 residues. Losses at the gene ends were 1 base for V and 5 bases for J; bases not matched to a gene: 5. The V gene's germline CDR1 is MGHRA and CDR2 YSYEKL. CDR3 sequence (DNA): TGCGCCAGCAGCCAAGTGCACGGACAGGGGGATCAGCCCCAGCATTTT. Amino acid sequence: CASSQVHGQGDQPQHF.

CDR3 residues: CSVEDLSGLPYEQYF. The CDR3 DNA reads TGCAGCGTTGAAGATCTCAGCGGGCTTCCCTACGAGCAGTACTTC. J is TRBJ2-7 and V is TRBV29-1; D possibly corresponds to TRBD2 (6 bases). The germline CDR1 and CDR2 sequences are SQVTM and ANQGSEA. The CDR3 spans 15 residues. V was cut by 0 bases and J by 2 bases, with 14 bases left in between.